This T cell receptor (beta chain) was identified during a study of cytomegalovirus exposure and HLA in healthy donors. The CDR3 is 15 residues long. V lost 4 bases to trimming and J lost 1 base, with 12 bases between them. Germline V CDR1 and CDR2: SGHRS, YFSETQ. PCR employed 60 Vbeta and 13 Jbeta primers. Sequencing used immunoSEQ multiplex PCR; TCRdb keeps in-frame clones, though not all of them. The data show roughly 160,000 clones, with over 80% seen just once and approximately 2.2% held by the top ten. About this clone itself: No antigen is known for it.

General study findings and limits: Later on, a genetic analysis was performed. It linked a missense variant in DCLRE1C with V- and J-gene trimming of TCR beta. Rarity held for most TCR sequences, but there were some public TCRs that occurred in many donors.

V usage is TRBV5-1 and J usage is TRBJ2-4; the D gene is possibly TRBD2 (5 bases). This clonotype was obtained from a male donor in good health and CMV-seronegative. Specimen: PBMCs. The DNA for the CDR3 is TGCGCCAGCAGCCCCGGAGGAGAGGCCAAAAACATTCAGTACTTC. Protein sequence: CASSPGGEAKNIQYF.